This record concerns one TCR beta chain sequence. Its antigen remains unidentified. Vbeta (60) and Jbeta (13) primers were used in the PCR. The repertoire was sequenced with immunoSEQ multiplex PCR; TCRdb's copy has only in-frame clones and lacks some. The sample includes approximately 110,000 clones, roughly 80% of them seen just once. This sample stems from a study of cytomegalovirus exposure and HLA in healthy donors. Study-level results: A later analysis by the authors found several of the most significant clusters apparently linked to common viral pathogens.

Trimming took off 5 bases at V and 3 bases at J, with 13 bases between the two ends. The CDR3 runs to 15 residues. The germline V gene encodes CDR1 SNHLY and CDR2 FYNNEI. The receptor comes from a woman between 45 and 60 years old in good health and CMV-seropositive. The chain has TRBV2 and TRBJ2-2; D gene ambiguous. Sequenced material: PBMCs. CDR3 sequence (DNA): TGTGCCAGCAGTATAGATGCACTGGACACCGGGGAGCTGTTTTTT. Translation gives CASSIDALDTGELFF.